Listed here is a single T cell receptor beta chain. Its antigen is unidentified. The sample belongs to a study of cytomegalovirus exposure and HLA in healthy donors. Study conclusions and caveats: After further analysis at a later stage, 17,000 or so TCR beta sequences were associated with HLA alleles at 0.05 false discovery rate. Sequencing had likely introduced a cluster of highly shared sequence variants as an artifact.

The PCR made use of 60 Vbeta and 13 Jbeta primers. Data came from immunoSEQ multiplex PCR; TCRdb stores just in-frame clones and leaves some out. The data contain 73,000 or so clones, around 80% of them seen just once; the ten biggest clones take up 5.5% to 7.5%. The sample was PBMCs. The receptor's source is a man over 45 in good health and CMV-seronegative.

CDR3 coding DNA: TGTGCCAGCAGTTTATCTACAGGTTCCAATTCACCCCTCCACTTT. This translates into CASSLSTGSNSPLHF. V gene TRBV27 combines with J gene TRBJ1-6; tentatively, D is TRBD1 (5 bases). Trimming pared 0 bases from V and 7 bases from J, leaving 10 bases between. Germline lookup yields CDR1 MNHEY and CDR2 SMNVEV (reference sequence). CDR3 length equals 15 residues.